These T cell receptor beta chains were read from a single sample in a study of control samples from healthy donors and cancer patients. The method was immunoSEQ multiplex PCR; TCRdb's version includes in-frame clones alone and lacks a portion of them. This table holds some 170,000 clones, approximately 94% found once. The sample was PBMCs. All receptors derive from a man aged 60 to 69 with colorectal cancer. Each CDR3 is given with its conserved first and last residue. D genes are given only for firm matches. Size is omitted from some rows. Given values are once, few, many or a class for expanded clones.

TRBV2,TRBD2,TRBJ2-7,14,.,CASKASGAHHEQYF,TGTGCCAGCAAGGCTAGCGGGGCGCACCACGAGCAGTACTTC
TRBV7-2,TRBD1,TRBJ1-1,12,once,CASSPGQGKAFF,TGTGCCAGCAGTCCGGGACAGGGAAAAGCTTTCTTT
TRBV30,.,TRBJ2-5,14,.,CACNRQGGRETQYF,TGTGCCTGCAACCGTCAGGGGGGAAGAGAGACCCAGTACTTC
TRBV30,.,TRBJ1-2,11,.,CAWSINYGYTF,TGTGCCTGGAGTATTAACTATGGCTACACCTTC
TRBV18,.,TRBJ1-4,14,.,CASSPQANNEKLFF,TGTGCCAGCTCACCACAGGCGAACAATGAAAAACTGTTTTTT
TRBV2,TRBD1,TRBJ1-5,14,.,CASRWTGDNQPQHF,TGTGCCAGCCGTTGGACAGGAGACAATCAGCCCCAGCATTTT
TRBV6-2/TRBV6-3,.,TRBJ1-5,15,.,CASSPGRYGNQPQHF,TGTGCCAGCAGCCCCGGTCGTTATGGCAATCAGCCCCAGCATTTT
TRBV6-5,.,TRBJ2-7,13,.,CASIGGTSYEQYF,TGTGCCAGCATCGGAGGCACCTCCTACGAGCAGTACTTC
TRBV24-1,.,TRBJ2-7,12,few,CATSGGSYEQYF,TGTGCCACCAGTGGGGGTAGCTACGAGCAGTACTTC
TRBV9,.,TRBJ2-3,15,.,CASSVVGSGTDTQYF,TGTGCCAGCAGCGTAGTTGGGAGTGGCACAGATACGCAGTATTTT
TRBV7-8,.,TRBJ2-1,15,.,CASSESRITDNEQFF,TGTGCCAGCAGCGAATCTCGTATAACGGACAATGAGCAGTTCTTC
TRBV29-1,.,TRBJ1-1,11,.,CSVYGNTEAFF,TGCAGCGTGTACGGGAACACTGAAGCTTTCTTT
TRBV9,.,TRBJ1-2,15,.,CASSSPGRGGYGYTF,TGTGCCAGCAGCTCCCCAGGCAGGGGTGGATATGGCTACACCTTC
TRBV3-1/TRBV3-2,.,TRBJ1-1,11,.,CASSLYTEAFF,TGTGCCAGCAGCCTCTACACTGAAGCTTTCTTT
TRBV6-5,.,TRBJ2-3,15,.,CASRKQGVGPYTQYF,TGTGCCAGCAGGAAACAGGGAGTCGGTCCGTATACGCAGTATTTT
TRBV19,TRBD2,TRBJ2-5,16,.,CASSIGGLAGQETQYF,TGTGCCAGTAGTATAGGGGGACTAGCGGGACAAGAGACCCAGTACTTC
TRBV18,.,TRBJ2-5,13,.,CASSPLEQETQYF,TGTGCCAGCTCACCTCTGGAACAAGAGACCCAGTACTTC
TRBV7-9,.,TRBJ1-1,16,.,CASSPAKGHLNTEAFF,TGTGCCAGCAGCCCCGCTAAGGGACACCTGAACACTGAAGCTTTCTTT
TRBV6-6,TRBD1,TRBJ1-5,16,.,CASSYGQGVGNQPQHF,TGTGCCAGCAGTTACGGGCAGGGGGTTGGCAATCAGCCCCAGCATTTT
TRBV5-8,TRBD2,TRBJ2-2,17,.,CASSFWRTSGDTGELFF,TGTGCCAGCAGCTTCTGGCGGACTAGCGGGGACACCGGGGAGCTGTTTTTT
TRBV4-3,.,TRBJ1-2,15,.,CASSQALGGGYGYTF,TGCGCCAGCAGCCAAGCCCTGGGGGGGGGCTATGGCTACACCTTC
TRBV2,.,TRBJ2-3,19,.,CASSEPTDSANLGTDTQYF,TGTGCCAGCAGCGAACCAACTGACAGTGCCAACCTAGGCACAGATACGCAGTATTTT
TRBV7-9,TRBD1,TRBJ1-1,15,.,CASSNGQGRVTEAFF,TGTGCCAGCAGCAACGGACAGGGGAGGGTCACTGAAGCTTTCTTT
TRBV27,.,TRBJ1-1,13,once,CASSPLVGSEAFF,TGTGCCAGCAGTCCTCTCGTGGGCAGTGAAGCTTTCTTT
TRBV27,TRBD2,TRBJ2-1,15,.,CASSSGGAGVNEQFF,TGTGCCAGCAGTTCCGGGGGGGCTGGTGTGAATGAGCAGTTCTTC
TRBV19,TRBD1,TRBJ1-4,15,.,CASSSPPTGTEKLFF,TGTGCCAGTAGTAGCCCGCCGACAGGGACTGAAAAACTGTTTTTT
TRBV5-1,TRBD1,TRBJ1-1,15,.,CASSPGTGKNTEAFF,TGCGCCAGCAGCCCCGGGACAGGGAAGAACACTGAAGCTTTCTTT
TRBV7-6,TRBD2,TRBJ2-7,16,.,CASSAAGRGELYEQYF,TGTGCCAGCAGCGCCGCTGGGCGGGGGGAGCTCTACGAGCAGTACTTC
TRBV15,.,TRBJ2-2,13,.,CATSLQGPGELFF,TGTGCCACCAGCTTACAGGGACCCGGGGAGCTGTTTTTT
TRBV6-2/TRBV6-3,.,TRBJ2-5,12,.,CASSLRQETQYF,TGTGCCAGCAGCCTCCGCCAAGAGACCCAGTACTTC
TRBV6-5,.,TRBJ1-1,14,.,CASSYGGTNTEAFF,TGTGCCAGCAGTTACGGAGGGACGAACACTGAAGCTTTCTTT
TRBV24-1,TRBD1,TRBJ2-5,15,.,CATSDLGTGEGTQYF,TGTGCCACCAGTGATTTGGGGACAGGCGAAGGGACCCAGTACTTC
TRBV2,.,TRBJ1-1,12,.,CASSEAGTEAFF,TGTGCCAGCAGTGAAGCGGGGACTGAAGCTTTCTTT
TRBV6-6,TRBD1,TRBJ1-5,14,once,CASSLSTGEQPQHF,TGTGCCAGCAGTTTATCGACAGGGGAGCAGCCCCAGCATTTT
TRBV28,TRBD1,TRBJ2-1,13,.,CASSPTGSDEQFF,TGTGCCAGCAGTCCGACAGGGAGCGATGAGCAGTTCTTC
TRBV19,.,TRBJ1-1,15,.,CASSAQTAMNTEAFF,TGTGCCAGTAGTGCCCAGACAGCCATGAACACTGAAGCTTTCTTT
TRBV7-2,.,TRBJ1-1,14,.,CASTAGVMNTEAFF,TGTGCCAGCACCGCCGGGGTCATGAACACTGAAGCTTTCTTT
TRBV7-9,TRBD1,TRBJ2-1,14,.,CASSIPGQVNEQFF,TGTGCCAGCTCAATTCCCGGACAGGTCAATGAGCAGTTCTTC
TRBV15,.,TRBJ1-3,15,.,CATSRDGGSGNTIYF,TGTGCCACCAGCAGAGATGGGGGCTCTGGAAACACCATATATTTT
TRBV2,.,TRBJ1-1,13,.,CASSVAGNTEAFF,TGTGCCAGCAGTGTGGCAGGGAACACTGAAGCTTTCTTT
TRBV12-3/TRBV12-4,.,TRBJ1-1,13,.,CASSFTSGREAFF,TGTGCCAGCAGTTTTACGTCGGGGAGGGAAGCTTTCTTT
TRBV29-1,.,TRBJ2-3,15,.,CSVEEQGISTDTQYF,TGCAGCGTTGAAGAACAAGGGATTAGCACAGATACGCAGTATTTT
TRBV3-1/TRBV3-2,TRBD1,TRBJ1-2,17,.,CASSQDRTGGGRYGYTF,TGTGCCAGCAGCCAAGACCGGACAGGGGGCGGGCGGTATGGCTACACCTTC
TRBV10-1,.,TRBJ1-1,16,.,CASSDIPNIINTEAFF,TGCGCCAGCAGTGATATTCCCAATATAATAAACACTGAAGCTTTCTTT